These T cell receptor beta chains were read from a single sample in a study of control samples from healthy donors and cancer patients. The assay was immunoSEQ multiplex PCR, and TCRdb's table has in-frame clones only and misses some. The data contain some 220,000 clones, 90% to 95% of them singletons. Material: blood. The receptors originated from a man aged 50 to 59 in good health. The CDR3 runs from the conserved cysteine through the conserved F or W. Each record gives: V gene, clone size, CDR3 length, D gene, J gene, CDR3 DNA, CDR3 protein. The D gene is left open where the match is weak. Only part of the rows carry a size: once, few, many, or a class if the clone is expanded.

>TRBV7-8|NA|15|NA|TRBJ1-5
TGTGCCAGCAGCCCAGACAGTCCCGGGAATCGGCCCCAGCATTTT
CASSPDSPGNRPQHF
>TRBV3-1/TRBV3-2|NA|16|NA|TRBJ1-2
TGTGCCAGCAGCCCAGCCCTGGGGGGGTCTAACTATGGCTACACCTTC
CASSPALGGSNYGYTF
>TRBV6-5|NA|14|TRBD2|TRBJ2-2
TGTGCTATAAGCGGGGGACCTAACACCGGGGAGCTGTTTTTT
CAISGGPNTGELFF
>TRBV6-5|NA|15|TRBD1|TRBJ2-7
TGTGCCAGCAGTCCCTCCTCGGGACAGGGTTACGAGCAGTACTTC
CASSPSSGQGYEQYF
>TRBV7-9|NA|14|NA|TRBJ2-1
TGTGCCAGCAGCTTCCCTCATCCGGGGAATGAGCAGTTCTTC
CASSFPHPGNEQFF
>TRBV21-1|NA|14|NA|TRBJ2-5
TGTGCCAGCAGCAAATGGCACTGCAAAGAGACCCAGTACTTC
CASSKWHCKETQYF
>TRBV6-5|NA|15|NA|TRBJ2-7
TGTGCCAGCAGTTACTCGGTAGGCGCTACCTACGAGCAGTACTTC
CASSYSVGATYEQYF
>TRBV12-3/TRBV12-4|NA|13|NA|TRBJ1-3
TGTGCCAGCAGCCGCGGGTCTGGAAACACCATATATTTT
CASSRGSGNTIYF
>TRBV7-3|NA|15|TRBD2|TRBJ2-3
TGTGCCAGCAGCTTGGGACTAGCGGATTCAGATACGCAGTATTTT
CASSLGLADSDTQYF
>TRBV19|NA|14|NA|TRBJ1-1
TGTGCCAGTACCCAGCAGAGGAGAAACACTGAAGCTTTCTTT
CASTQQRRNTEAFF
>TRBV2|NA|15|NA|TRBJ2-1
TGTGCCAGCAGTGAAGCGCTTCCAGCGGACAATGAGCAGTTCTTC
CASSEALPADNEQFF
>TRBV9|once|14|TRBD2|TRBJ2-1
TGTGCCAGCAGCCCGACTAGCGGGGGGGGTGAGCAGTTCTTC
CASSPTSGGGEQFF
>TRBV7-9|NA|13|NA|TRBJ1-4
TGTGCCAGCAGCTTAGTAGGGGGGGAAAAACTGTTTTTT
CASSLVGGEKLFF
>TRBV6-7|NA|14|NA|TRBJ2-7
TGTGCCAGCAGTTACGGCCGAAATACCTACGAGCAGTACTTC
CASSYGRNTYEQYF
>TRBV7-2|NA|13|NA|TRBJ1-1
TGTGCCAGCAGCTCCTTAAAGGGGACTGAAGCTTTCTTT
CASSSLKGTEAFF
>TRBV20-1|NA|13|NA|TRBJ1-1
TGCAGTGCTAGTAACAGCATGAACACTGAAGCTTTCTTT
CSASNSMNTEAFF
>TRBV6-1|once|14|NA|TRBJ1-2
TGTGCCAGCAGTGAATCGGGCAGGATGTATGGCTACACCTTC
CASSESGRMYGYTF
>TRBV7-2|once|18|TRBD2|TRBJ2-5
TGTGCCAGCACCCGCGGACTAGGCGCGTCTTCAGGTTTGGAGACCCAGTACTTC
CASTRGLGASSGLETQYF
>TRBV29-1|NA|11|NA|TRBJ1-3
TGCAGCGTCCTGGGTGGAAACACCATATATTTT
CSVLGGNTIYF
>TRBV6-5|NA|14|NA|TRBJ2-2
TGTGCCAGCAGTAAGCTCCGGACCACCGGGGAGCTGTTTTTT
CASSKLRTTGELFF
>TRBV6-5|NA|13|NA|TRBJ1-5
TGTGCCAGCCTATGGGGGGCGGGTCAGCCCCAGCATTTT
CASLWGAGQPQHF
>TRBV4-2|NA|14|TRBD1|TRBJ1-2
TGTGCCAGCAGCCCAGGGACAGGGGACTATGGCTACACCTTC
CASSPGTGDYGYTF
>TRBV30|NA|14|NA|TRBJ1-6
TGTGCCTGGAACTTACAGGGCTATAATTCACCCCTCCACTTT
CAWNLQGYNSPLHF
>TRBV5-3|once|15|NA|TRBJ1-2
TGTGCCAGAAGCTCCGTGATTGGAGGTAACTATGGCTACACCTTC
CARSSVIGGNYGYTF
>TRBV19|NA|12|NA|TRBJ1-6
TGTGCCAGTAGTGTGAGGGGTTCACCCCTCCACTTT
CASSVRGSPLHF
>TRBV3-1/TRBV3-2|NA|11|NA|TRBJ2-3
TGTGCCAGCAGCCAAGTTGATACGCAGTATTTT
CASSQVDTQYF
>TRBV13|NA|15|NA|TRBJ2-3
TGTGCCAGCAGCTTAGGGGCGGATGGCACAGATACGCAGTATTTT
CASSLGADGTDTQYF
>TRBV6-6|NA|13|NA|TRBJ2-2
TGTGCCAGCAGCCCACCAAGGCCGGCGGAGCTGTTTTTT
CASSPPRPAELFF
>TRBV6-5|NA|15|TRBD1|TRBJ1-2
TGTGCCAGCAGTTACCGGACAGGCGGTGGCTATGGCTACACCTTC
CASSYRTGGGYGYTF
>TRBV19|once|15|NA|TRBJ2-6
TGTGCCAGTGCCGCTAGCGTTACTGGGGCCAACGTCCTGACTTTC
CASAASVTGANVLTF
>TRBV6-5|NA|14|TRBD1|TRBJ2-7
TGTGCCAGCAGTTCGGGACAGAATCCCCACGAGCAGTACTTC
CASSSGQNPHEQYF
>TRBV24-1|NA|14|NA|TRBJ2-1
TGTGCCACCAGTGACCCGGGACGCACACTGGAGCAGTTCTTC
CATSDPGRTLEQFF
>TRBV7-2|NA|13|NA|TRBJ2-1
TGTGCCAGCAGGGGGCCGGCGAATAATGAGCAGTTCTTC
CASRGPANNEQFF
>TRBV13|once|15|NA|TRBJ1-2
TGTGCCAGCAGCTTAGGTAGGGGCCCTAACTATGGCTACACCTTC
CASSLGRGPNYGYTF
>TRBV7-3|NA|16|TRBD2|TRBJ2-1
TGTGCCAGCAGCTTAAGCGGGGGGAGCTCCTACAATGAGCAGTTCTTC
CASSLSGGSSYNEQFF
>TRBV7-8|NA|15|TRBD2|TRBJ2-2
TGTGCCAGCAGCTTAGCTGGCGCGGGGGAGGGGGAGCTGTTTTTT
CASSLAGAGEGELFF
>TRBV7-2|NA|11|NA|TRBJ1-2
TGTGCCAGCAGCTTAGTGCTTGGCTACACCTTC
CASSLVLGYTF
>TRBV28|NA|13|NA|TRBJ1-2
TGTGCCAGCAGTTCTGGGACGCGCTATGGCTACACCTTC
CASSSGTRYGYTF
>TRBV10-3|NA|14|TRBD1|TRBJ1-2
TGTGCCGTGGACCCGGGACAGGGGATCAATGGCTACACCTTC
CAVDPGQGINGYTF
>TRBV7-2|NA|13|TRBD1|TRBJ1-2
TGTGCCAGCAGGGGGGGACAGGGCCATGGCTACACCTTC
CASRGGQGHGYTF
>TRBV29-1|NA|16|TRBD2|TRBJ2-3
TGCAGCGTATCCGGGACTAGCGGGGGGGACACAGATACGCAGTATTTT
CSVSGTSGGDTDTQYF
>TRBV3-1/TRBV3-2|NA|17|TRBD1|TRBJ2-7
TGTGCCAGCAGCCAAGGGGGGATGGGACAGGGGGCCTACGAGCAGTACTTC
CASSQGGMGQGAYEQYF
>TRBV10-3|NA|15|TRBD2|TRBJ2-7
TGTGCCATCAGCCCTAGCGGGGGGGGCCAAGGCGAGCAGTACTTC
CAISPSGGGQGEQYF
>TRBV4-3|NA|17|NA|TRBJ2-5
TGCGCCAGCAGCCAATGGGGAGATTCTTCATCCCAAGAGACCCAGTACTTC
CASSQWGDSSSQETQYF
>TRBV6-5|once|13|NA|TRBJ2-6
TGTGCCACCAGACTAGAAAATTCCAACGTCCTGACTTTC
CATRLENSNVLTF
>TRBV5-5|NA|15|TRBD1|TRBJ1-6
TGTGCCAGCAGTTTTGGACAGGTCGTTACTTCACCCCTCCACTTT
CASSFGQVVTSPLHF
>TRBV7-2|NA|17|TRBD1|TRBJ2-7
TGTGCCAGCAGCCCCGGGACAGGGGGTAAACGAGGCTACGAGCAGTACTTC
CASSPGTGGKRGYEQYF
>TRBV28|once|12|NA|TRBJ2-3
TGTGCCAGCAGTTTATTGAGAGATACGCAGTATTTT
CASSLLRDTQYF
>TRBV10-3|NA|17|NA|TRBJ2-2
TGTGCCATCAGTGAGTCGAATAGGCCAGCGAACACCGGGGAGCTGTTTTTT
CAISESNRPANTGELFF
>TRBV29-1|NA|17|TRBD2|TRBJ2-2
TGCAGCGGACGGACTAGCGGACATACTTTGGGGACCGGGGAGCTGTTTTTT
CSGRTSGHTLGTGELFF
>TRBV5-1|NA|14|NA|TRBJ1-4
TGCGCCAGCAGCTTGGCCAGGGTTGGGGAAAAACTGTTTTTT
CASSLARVGEKLFF
>TRBV5-1|NA|14|NA|TRBJ1-3
TGCGCCAGCAGCTGGGACACCTCTGGAAACACCATATATTTT
CASSWDTSGNTIYF
>TRBV6-6|NA|14|NA|TRBJ1-3
TGTGCCAGCAGTTACTCGGGGCAGGAAAACACCATATATTTT
CASSYSGQENTIYF